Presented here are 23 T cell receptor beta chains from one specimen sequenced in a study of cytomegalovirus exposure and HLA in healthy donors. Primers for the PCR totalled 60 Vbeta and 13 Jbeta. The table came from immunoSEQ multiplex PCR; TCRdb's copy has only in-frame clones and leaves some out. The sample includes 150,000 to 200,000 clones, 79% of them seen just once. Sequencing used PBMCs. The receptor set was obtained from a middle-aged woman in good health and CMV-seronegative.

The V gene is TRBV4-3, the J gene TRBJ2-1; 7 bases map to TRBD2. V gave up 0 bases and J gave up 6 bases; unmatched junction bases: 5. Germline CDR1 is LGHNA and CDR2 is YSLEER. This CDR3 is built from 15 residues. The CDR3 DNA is TGCGCCAGCAGCCAAGAACTAGCGATTCCCAATGAGCAGTTCTTC. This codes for CASSQELAIPNEQFF.

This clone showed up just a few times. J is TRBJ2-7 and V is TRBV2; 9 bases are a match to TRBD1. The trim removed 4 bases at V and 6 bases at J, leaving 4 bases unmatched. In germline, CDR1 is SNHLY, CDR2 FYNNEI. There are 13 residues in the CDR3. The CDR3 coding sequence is TGTGCCAGCAGTGGGGACAGGGTGGGCGAGCAGTACTTC. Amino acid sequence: CASSGDRVGEQYF.

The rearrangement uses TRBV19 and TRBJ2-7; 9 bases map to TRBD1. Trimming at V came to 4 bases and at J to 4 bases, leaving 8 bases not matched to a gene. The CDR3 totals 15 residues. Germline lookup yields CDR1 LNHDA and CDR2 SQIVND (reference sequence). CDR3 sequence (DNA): TGTGCCAGTAGTAGAACAGGGGGCTTGTCTTACGAGCAGTACTTC. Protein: CASSRTGGLSYEQYF.

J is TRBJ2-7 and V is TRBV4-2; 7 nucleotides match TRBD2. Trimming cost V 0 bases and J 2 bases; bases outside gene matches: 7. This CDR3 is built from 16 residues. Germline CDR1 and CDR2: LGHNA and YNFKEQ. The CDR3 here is CASSQDMAGRAYEQYF. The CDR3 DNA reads TGTGCCAGCAGCCAAGATATGGCAGGGAGGGCCTACGAGCAGTACTTC.

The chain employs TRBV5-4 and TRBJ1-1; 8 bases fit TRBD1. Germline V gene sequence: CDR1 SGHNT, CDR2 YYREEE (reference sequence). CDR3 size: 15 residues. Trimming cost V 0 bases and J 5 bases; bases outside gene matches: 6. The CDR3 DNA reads TGTGCCAGCAGCTTGGCAGGGGGCCTGAGGACTGAAGCTTTCTTT. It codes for CASSLAGGLRTEAFF. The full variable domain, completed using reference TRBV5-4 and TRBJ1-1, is ETGVTQSPTHLIKTRGQQVTLRCSSQSGHNTVSWYQQALGQGPQFIFQYYREEENGRGNFPPRFSGLQFPNYSSELNVNALELDDSALYLCASSLAGGLRTEAFFGQGTRLTVV.

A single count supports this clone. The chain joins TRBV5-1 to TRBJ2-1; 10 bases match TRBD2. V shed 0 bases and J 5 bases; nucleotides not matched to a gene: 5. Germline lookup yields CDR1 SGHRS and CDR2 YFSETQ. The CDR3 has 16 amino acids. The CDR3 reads CASSLVTGLANNEQFF. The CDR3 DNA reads TGCGCCAGCAGCTTGGTGACGGGACTAGCGAACAATGAGCAGTTCTTC.

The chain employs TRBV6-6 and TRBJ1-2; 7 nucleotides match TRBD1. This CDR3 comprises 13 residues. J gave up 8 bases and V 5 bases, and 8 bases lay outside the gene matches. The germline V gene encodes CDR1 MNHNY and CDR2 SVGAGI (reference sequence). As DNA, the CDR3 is TGTGCCAGCAGTGAGAGGGGGCACAACGGCTACACCTTC. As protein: CASSERGHNGYTF.

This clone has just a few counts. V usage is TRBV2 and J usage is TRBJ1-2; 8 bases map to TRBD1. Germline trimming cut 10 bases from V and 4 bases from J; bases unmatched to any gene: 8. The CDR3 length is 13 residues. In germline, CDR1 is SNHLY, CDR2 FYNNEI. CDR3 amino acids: CATRLTGVYGYTF. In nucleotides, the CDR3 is TGTGCCACTAGGTTGACAGGGGTCTATGGCTACACCTTC.

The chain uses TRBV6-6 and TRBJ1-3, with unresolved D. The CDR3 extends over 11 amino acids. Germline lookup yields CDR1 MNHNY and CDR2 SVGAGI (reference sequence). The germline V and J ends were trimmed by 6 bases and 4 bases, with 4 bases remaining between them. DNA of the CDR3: TGTGCCAGCAGCACAGGAAACACCATATATTTT. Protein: CASSTGNTIYF.

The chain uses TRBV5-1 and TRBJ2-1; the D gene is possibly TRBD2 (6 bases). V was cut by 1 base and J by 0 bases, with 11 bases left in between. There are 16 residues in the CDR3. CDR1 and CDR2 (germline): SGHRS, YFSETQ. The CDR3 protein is CASSLWGTDSYNEQFF. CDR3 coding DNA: TGCGCCAGCAGCTTGTGGGGGACTGACTCCTACAATGAGCAGTTCTTC.

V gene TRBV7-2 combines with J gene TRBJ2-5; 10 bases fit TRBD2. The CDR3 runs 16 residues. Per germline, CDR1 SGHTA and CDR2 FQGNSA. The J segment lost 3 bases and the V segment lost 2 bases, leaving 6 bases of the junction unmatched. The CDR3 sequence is CASSLLFTSGEETQYF. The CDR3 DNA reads TGTGCCAGCAGCTTATTGTTTACTAGCGGGGAAGAGACCCAGTACTTC.

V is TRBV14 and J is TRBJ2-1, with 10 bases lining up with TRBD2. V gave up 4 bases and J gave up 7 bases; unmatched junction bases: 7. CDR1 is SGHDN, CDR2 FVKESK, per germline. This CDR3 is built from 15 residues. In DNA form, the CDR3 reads TGTGCCAGCAGCCTTGGACTAGCGGCTAAGAATGAGCAGTTCTTC. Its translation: CASSLGLAAKNEQFF.

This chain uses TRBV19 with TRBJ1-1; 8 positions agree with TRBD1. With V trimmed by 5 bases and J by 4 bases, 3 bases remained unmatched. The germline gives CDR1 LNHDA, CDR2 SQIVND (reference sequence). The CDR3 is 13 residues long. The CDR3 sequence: CASSPGQGTEAFF. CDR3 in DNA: TGTGCCAGTAGTCCAGGACAGGGCACTGAAGCTTTCTTT.

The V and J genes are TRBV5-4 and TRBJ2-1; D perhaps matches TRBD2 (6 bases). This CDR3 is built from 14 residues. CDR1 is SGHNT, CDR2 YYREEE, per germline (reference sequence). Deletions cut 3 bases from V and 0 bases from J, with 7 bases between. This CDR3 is CASSSGASYNEQFF. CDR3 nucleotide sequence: TGTGCCAGCAGCTCGGGAGCCTCCTACAATGAGCAGTTCTTC.

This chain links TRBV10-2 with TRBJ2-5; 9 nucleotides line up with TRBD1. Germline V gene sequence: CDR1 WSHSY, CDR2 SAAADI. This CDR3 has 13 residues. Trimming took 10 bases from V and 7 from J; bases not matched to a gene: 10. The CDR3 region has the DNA TGCGCCACCGAAACAGGGGGCGTGGGGACCCAGTACTTC. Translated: CATETGGVGTQYF.

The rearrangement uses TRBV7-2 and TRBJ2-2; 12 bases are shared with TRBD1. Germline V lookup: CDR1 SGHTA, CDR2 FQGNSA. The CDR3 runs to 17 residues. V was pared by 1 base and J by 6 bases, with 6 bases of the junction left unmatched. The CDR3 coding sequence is TGTGCCAGCAGCTTAGTCGGGACAGGGGGCAGGGCCGGGGAGCTGTTTTTT. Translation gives CASSLVGTGGRAGELFF.

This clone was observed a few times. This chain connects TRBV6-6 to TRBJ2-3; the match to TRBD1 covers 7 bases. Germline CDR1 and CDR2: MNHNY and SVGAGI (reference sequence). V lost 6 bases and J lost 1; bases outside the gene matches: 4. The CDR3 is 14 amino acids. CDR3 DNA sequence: TGTGCCAGCAGACCGGGGACAGGCACAGATACGCAGTATTTT. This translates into CASRPGTGTDTQYF.

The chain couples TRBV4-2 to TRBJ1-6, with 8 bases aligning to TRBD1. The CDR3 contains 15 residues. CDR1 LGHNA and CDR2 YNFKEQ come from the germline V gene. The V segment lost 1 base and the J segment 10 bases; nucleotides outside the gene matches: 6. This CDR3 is CASSQVATGDSPLHF. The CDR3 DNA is TGTGCCAGCAGCCAAGTGGCGACAGGGGACTCACCCCTCCACTTT.

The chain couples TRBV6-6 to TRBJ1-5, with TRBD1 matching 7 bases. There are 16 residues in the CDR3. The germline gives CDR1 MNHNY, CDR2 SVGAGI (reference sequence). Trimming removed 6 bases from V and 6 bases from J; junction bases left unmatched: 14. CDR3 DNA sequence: TGTGCCAGCAGCTCAGGCAGGGGGGCTTCGGCTCAGCCCCAGCATTTT. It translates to CASSSGRGASAQPQHF.

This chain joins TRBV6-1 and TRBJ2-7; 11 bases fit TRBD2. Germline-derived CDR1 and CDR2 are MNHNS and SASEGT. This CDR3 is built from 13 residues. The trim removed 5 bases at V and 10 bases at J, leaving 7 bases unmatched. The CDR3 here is CASSQGTSGAQYF. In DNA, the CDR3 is TGTGCCAGCAGTCAAGGGACTAGCGGAGCTCAGTACTTC.

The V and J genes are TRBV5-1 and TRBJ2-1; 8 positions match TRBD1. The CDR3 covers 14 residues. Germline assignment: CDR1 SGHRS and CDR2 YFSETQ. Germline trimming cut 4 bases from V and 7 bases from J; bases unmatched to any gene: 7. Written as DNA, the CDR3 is TGCGCCAGCAGCCTGGACAGGGTTGTGAATGAGCAGTTCTTC. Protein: CASSLDRVVNEQFF.

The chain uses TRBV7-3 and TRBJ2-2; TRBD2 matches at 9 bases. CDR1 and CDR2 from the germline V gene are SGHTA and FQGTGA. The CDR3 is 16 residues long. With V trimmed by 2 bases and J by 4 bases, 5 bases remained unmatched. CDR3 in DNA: TGTGCCAGCAGCTTACGGCTAGCGGGATCCACCGGGGAGCTGTTTTTT. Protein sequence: CASSLRLAGSTGELFF. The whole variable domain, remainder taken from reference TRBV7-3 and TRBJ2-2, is GAGVSQTPSNKVTEKGKYVELRCDPISGHTALYWYRQSLGQGPEFLIYFQGTGAADDSGLPNDRFFAVRPEGSVSTLKIQRTERGDSAVYLCASSLRLAGSTGELFFGEGSRLTVL.

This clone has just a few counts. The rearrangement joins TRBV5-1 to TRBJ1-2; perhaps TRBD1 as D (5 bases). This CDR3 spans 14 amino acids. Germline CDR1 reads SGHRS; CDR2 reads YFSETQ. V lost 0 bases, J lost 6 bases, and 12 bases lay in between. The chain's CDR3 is CASSLGQLGDGYTF. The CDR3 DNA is TGCGCCAGCAGCTTGGGACAGCTTGGAGATGGCTACACCTTC.